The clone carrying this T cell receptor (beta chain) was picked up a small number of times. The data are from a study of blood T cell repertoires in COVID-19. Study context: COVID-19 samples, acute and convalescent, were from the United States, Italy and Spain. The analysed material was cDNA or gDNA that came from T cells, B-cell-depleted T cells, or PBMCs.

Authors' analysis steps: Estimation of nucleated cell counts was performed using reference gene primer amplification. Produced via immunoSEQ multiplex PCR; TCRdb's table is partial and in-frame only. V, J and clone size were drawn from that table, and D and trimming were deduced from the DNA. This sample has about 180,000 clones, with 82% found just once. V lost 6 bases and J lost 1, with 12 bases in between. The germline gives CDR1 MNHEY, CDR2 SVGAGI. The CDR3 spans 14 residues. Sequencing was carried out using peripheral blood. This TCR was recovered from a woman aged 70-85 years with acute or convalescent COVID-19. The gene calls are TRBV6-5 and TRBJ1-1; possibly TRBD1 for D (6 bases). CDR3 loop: CASSEDSPNTEAFF. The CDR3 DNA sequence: TGTGCCAGCAGCGAGGACAGTCCGAACACTGAAGCTTTCTTT.